This TCR beta chain was profiled in a study of T cells in localized non-small cell lung cancer. The study's findings and limits: A raised T cell density in blood coincided with lengthier overall survival.

On this clone: What it recognizes is unknown.

Profiling relied on immunoSEQ multiplex PCR, and the TCRdb table lists in-frame clones only, not all of them. Of tens of thousands of clones listed, 70% to 90% were seen once; the top ten hold roughly 22%. This clonotype was sampled from a man aged 40 to 70 with stage II squamous cell lung carcinoma. The specimen comprised PBMCs, sampled before any cancer treatment.

The CDR3 DNA reads as TGTGCCAGCAGCGGCAGGTCCTCAAGGGACTATGGCTACACCTTC. It translates to CASSGRSSRDYGYTF. The chain links TRBV4-2 to TRBJ1-2; D not resolved. The CDR3 has 15 residues. Trimming left V 5 bases short and J 3 bases short, with 16 bases between. The V gene's germline CDR1 is LGHNA and CDR2 YNFKEQ.